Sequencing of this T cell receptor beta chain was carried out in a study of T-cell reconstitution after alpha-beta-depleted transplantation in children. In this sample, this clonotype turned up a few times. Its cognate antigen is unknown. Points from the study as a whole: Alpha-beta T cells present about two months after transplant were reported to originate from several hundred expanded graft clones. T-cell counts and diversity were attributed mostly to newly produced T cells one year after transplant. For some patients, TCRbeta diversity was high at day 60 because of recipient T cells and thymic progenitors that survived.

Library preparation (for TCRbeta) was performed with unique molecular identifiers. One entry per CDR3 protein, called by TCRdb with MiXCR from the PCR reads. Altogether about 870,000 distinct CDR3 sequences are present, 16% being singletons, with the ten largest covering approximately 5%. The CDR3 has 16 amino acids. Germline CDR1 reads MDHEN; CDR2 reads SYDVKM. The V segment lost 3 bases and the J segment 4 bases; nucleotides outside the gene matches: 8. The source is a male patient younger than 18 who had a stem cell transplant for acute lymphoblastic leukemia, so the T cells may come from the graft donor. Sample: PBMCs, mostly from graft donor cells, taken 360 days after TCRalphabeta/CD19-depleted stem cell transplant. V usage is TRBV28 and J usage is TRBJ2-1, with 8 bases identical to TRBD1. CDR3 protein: CASSLIGQGFYNEQFF. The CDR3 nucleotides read TGTGCCAGCAGTTTGATCGGACAGGGTTTTTACAATGAGCAGTTCTTC.